The 16 T cell receptor beta chains presented below share a single source sample, sequenced in a study of vaccination and CD4 T cells after COVID-19. The Oncomine TCR Beta short-read assay sequenced DNA from cultured CD4+ T cells. MiXCR was run by TCRdb on the PCR reads, yielding one entry per CDR3 protein. The sample holds around 13,000 distinct CDR3 sequences, 52% seen once. Their recognized antigens are unknown. Treatment of the sample: 10-day PBMC culture with coronavirus spike peptide pools or control peptides (ViraFEST assay). Sequencing was carried out using CD4+ T cells from blood, cultured in vitro. The source is a human donor who had recovered from COVID-19.

This clonotype was seen a few times. The chain is built from TRBV20-1 and TRBJ2-5, with 7 bases matching TRBD2. The length of the CDR3 is 14 residues. V lost 0 bases to trimming and J lost 4 bases; unmatched junction nucleotides: 5. CDR1 and CDR2 from the germline V gene are DFQATT and SNEGSKA (reference sequence). CDR3 sequence (DNA): TGCAGTGCTAGAGATCCTAGCGGACGAGAGACCCAGTACTTC. It specifies CSARDPSGRETQYF.

The chain combines TRBV5-1 with TRBJ2-5; TRBD1 matches at 11 bases. The V gene end was trimmed by 4 bases and the J gene end by 5 bases; junction bases not matched to a gene: 7. There are 15 residues in the CDR3. Germline values: CDR1 SGHRS, CDR2 YFSETQ. The CDR3 sequence is CASSEGQGAVETQYF. In DNA form, the CDR3 reads TGCGCCAGCAGCGAAGGACAGGGGGCGGTGGAGACCCAGTACTTC.

This sequence joins TRBV19 and TRBJ2-3; D might be TRBD1 (6 bases). The CDR3 covers 13 residues. V dropped 9 bases and J dropped 1 base, with 11 bases sitting between them. Germline values: CDR1 LNHDA, CDR2 SQIVND (reference sequence). CDR3 nucleotide sequence: TGTGCCAGCCGGACAGTGGGCACAGATACGCAGTATTTT. Protein: CASRTVGTDTQYF.

The chain carries TRBV20-1 and TRBJ1-6, with D possibly TRBD1 on 5 matching bases. The V end was cut by 2 bases, the J end by 9 bases, with 20 bases between. Germline loops: CDR1 DFQATT, CDR2 SNEGSKA (reference sequence). The CDR3 length is 16 residues. The DNA of the CDR3 is TGCAGTGCTAGAAATCCTGCTAGTGGGGCGGTTTCACCCCTCCACTTT. This translates into CSARNPASGAVSPLHF.

V gene TRBV9 combines with J gene TRBJ2-7; D not certain. The CDR3 consists of 16 residues. Germline values: CDR1 SGDLS, CDR2 YYNGEE. V lost 2 bases and J 5 bases, leaving 20 bases between the germline ends. DNA for the CDR3: TGTGCCAGCAGCGTCACCGACACCCCTCTACTGAACGAGCAGTACTTC. It specifies CASSVTDTPLLNEQYF.

The rearrangement uses TRBV20-1 and TRBJ2-3, with 7 nucleotides matching TRBD2. V trimming: 0 bases; J trimming: 2 bases; junction bases outside the gene matches: 8. The length of the CDR3 is 16 residues. In germline, CDR1 is DFQATT, CDR2 SNEGSKA (reference sequence). CDR3 region: CSARDSGGGDTDTQYF. CDR3 nucleotide sequence: TGCAGTGCTAGAGATTCTGGGGGAGGGGACACAGATACGCAGTATTTT.

The chain carries TRBV2 and TRBJ2-3, with D possibly TRBD1 on 5 matching bases. V was cut by 2 bases and J by 0 bases, with 9 bases left in between. The CDR3 sequence is 15 residues long. Germline V gene lookup returns CDR1 SNHLY and CDR2 FYNNEI. CDR3 coding DNA: TGTGCCAGCAGTGAAATGGACACTAGCACAGATACGCAGTATTTT. This sequence encodes CASSEMDTSTDTQYF.

This clonotype was recorded a few times. The chain joins TRBV27 to TRBJ1-1; the D gene is possibly TRBD1 (5 bases). The germline V gene has CDR1 MNHEY and CDR2 SMNVEV (reference sequence). The CDR3 spans 15 residues. The V end was cut by 0 bases, the J end by 6 bases, with 14 bases between. CDR3 loop: CASSLSSFGDSEAFF. DNA of the CDR3: TGTGCCAGCAGTTTATCGTCCTTCGGGGACTCTGAAGCTTTCTTT.

This clonotype was observed a few times. The chain carries TRBV7-3 and TRBJ2-5; TRBD1 matches at 8 bases. The J segment lost 5 bases and the V segment lost 6 bases, leaving 5 bases of the junction unmatched. The germline gives CDR1 SGHTA, CDR2 FQGTGA. The CDR3 runs 13 residues. In DNA, the CDR3 is TGTGCCAGCAGTCAGGGGGCATGGGAGACCCAGTACTTC. This encodes CASSQGAWETQYF.

This rearrangement joins TRBV5-1 to TRBJ1-5; the D gene is possibly TRBD1 (5 bases). V lost 0 bases and J 3 bases, leaving 10 bases between the germline ends. The CDR3 runs to 15 residues. CDR1 SGHRS and CDR2 YFSETQ come from the germline V gene. CDR3: CASSLGTNSNQPQHF. For the CDR3, the DNA is TGCGCCAGCAGCTTGGGGACAAACTCCAATCAGCCCCAGCATTTT.

The chain employs TRBV15 and TRBJ2-4; D is tentatively TRBD1 or TRBD2 (6 bases each). Trimming cost V 6 bases and J 1 base, with 10 bases left between them. The CDR3 sequence is 14 residues long. In germline, CDR1 is LNHNV, CDR2 YYDKDF (reference sequence). The CDR3 here is CATRGGLAKNIQYF. In nucleotides, the CDR3 is TGTGCCACCAGGGGGGGCTTGGCCAAAAACATTCAGTACTTC.

This clonotype was seen only a few times. The chain recombines TRBV4-3 with TRBJ2-5; the match to TRBD2 covers 13 bases. Germline CDR1 and CDR2: LGHNA and YSLEER. This CDR3 has 17 residues. Trimming cost V 4 bases and J 2 bases; bases outside gene matches: 7. CDR3 nucleotide sequence: TGCGCCAGCAGCCTAGGGACTAGCGGGATCAATCAAGAGACCCAGTACTTC. It encodes CASSLGTSGINQETQYF.

The chain has TRBV2 and TRBJ1-6; 11 nucleotides align to TRBD1. This CDR3 spans 15 amino acids. Germline-derived CDR1 and CDR2 are SNHLY and FYNNEI. The V segment lost 6 bases and the J segment 7 bases; nucleotides outside the gene matches: 5. The CDR3 here is CASRGQGEGNSPLHF. The CDR3 nucleotides read TGTGCCAGCAGGGGACAGGGGGAGGGCAATTCACCCCTCCACTTT.

This clonotype appeared a few times. The gene calls are TRBV20-1 and TRBJ2-2, with D perhaps matching TRBD1 (7 bases). The length of the CDR3 is 16 residues. Between the trimmed V and J ends, which lost 0 bases and 1 base, there was a span of 12 bases. Germline CDR1 DFQATT, CDR2 SNEGSKA (reference sequence). CDR3 residues: CSARDPQGGNTGELFF. In DNA form, the CDR3 reads TGCAGTGCTAGAGACCCGCAGGGGGGGAACACCGGGGAGCTGTTTTTT.

Within the sample, this clonotype is medium-sized. V is TRBV12-3 or TRBV12-4 and J is TRBJ1-6; weak D call: TRBD1 (5 bases). The CDR3 runs 13 residues. Trimming left V 6 bases short and J 7 bases short, with 10 bases between. The CDR3 region has the DNA TGTGCCAGCAGACCTGGGGGGAATTCACCCCTCCACTTT. Translation: CASRPGGNSPLHF.

J is TRBJ1-1 and V is TRBV6-1, with 12 bases aligning to TRBD1. The germline V gene has CDR1 MNHNS and CDR2 SASEGT. The V gene end was trimmed by 5 bases and the J gene end by 1 base; junction bases not matched to a gene: 2. This CDR3 has 15 amino acids. The CDR3 sequence: CASSKGQGANTEAFF. The CDR3 DNA sequence: TGTGCCAGCAGTAAGGGACAGGGGGCGAACACTGAAGCTTTCTTT.